Below are 26 T cell receptor beta chains sequenced from a single sample in a study of identical twins. TCRdb redid the calling of the 5' RACE reads with MiXCR, one entry per CDR3 protein. The sample holds more than 1.5 million distinct CDR3 sequences, around a third seen once. The sequencing input was cord blood. The receptors shown here come from a newborn girl in good health.

The chain uses TRBV30 and TRBJ2-7; D perhaps matches TRBD1 (5 bases). Matching the DNA end better, TRBJ2-5 makes the J call doubtful. The CDR3 loop spans 12 amino acids. Germline V gene sequence: CDR1 GTSNPN, CDR2 SVGIG (reference sequence). The CDR3 sequence: CALGPSSSTQYF. The DNA of the CDR3 is TGTGCCCTGGGGCCATCGTCTTCGACCCAGTACTTC.

The table lists this clonotype with a few counts. The chain has TRBV5-1 and TRBJ1-1, with D perhaps TRBD1 (5 bases). Per the germline V gene, CDR1 is SGHRS and CDR2 is YFSETQ. The CDR3 sequence is 16 residues long. V shed 0 bases and J shed 4 bases, with 16 bases lying between them. The DNA of the CDR3 is TGCGCCAGCAGCTTGGGCGTCAGGGAGTTGAGCACTGAAGCTTTCTTT. Amino acids: CASSLGVRELSTEAFF.

The V call is TRBV15, the J call TRBJ2-7; TRBD2 matches 10 bases. The J segment lost 4 bases and the V segment lost 0 bases, leaving 3 bases of the junction unmatched. Germline CDR1 LNHNV, CDR2 YYDKDF (reference sequence). The CDR3 covers 15 residues. The CDR3 sequence is CATSRDRTSGYEQYF. CDR3 sequence (DNA): TGTGCCACCAGCAGAGATCGGACTAGCGGTTACGAGCAGTACTTC.

The chain uses TRBV7-2 and TRBJ2-5, with D unresolved. This CDR3 region has 14 residues. V was cut by 2 bases and J by 5 bases, with 12 bases left in between. The germline V gene has CDR1 SGHTA and CDR2 FQGNSA. The CDR3, as DNA: TGTGCCAGCAGCTTAAGTCGGAGCTGGGAGACCCAGTACTTC. Encoded protein: CASSLSRSWETQYF.

This rearrangement joins TRBV5-1 to TRBJ1-2; D unresolved. This CDR3 has 13 residues. The germline V gene encodes CDR1 SGHRS and CDR2 YFSETQ. V lost 2 bases and J lost 8, with 13 bases in between. The CDR3 nucleotides read TGCGCCAGCAGCTTTGCAGGCCCCAGCGGCTACACCTTC. Protein product: CASSFAGPSGYTF.

Note on this clonotype: A read error may explain this, as a much larger clone is one base away. The chain employs TRBV29-1 and TRBJ2-7; the D is unclear. This CDR3 region has 13 residues. The germline CDR1 and CDR2 sequences are SQVTM and ANQGSEA. This CDR3 reads CGVEVPADYEQYF. CDR3 nucleotides: TGCGGCGTTGAGGTTCCTGCAGACTACGAGCAGTACTTC.

This clonotype was observed a handful of times. The rearrangement links TRBV6-5 to TRBJ1-2; D uncertain. V lost 0 bases and J 7 bases, leaving 15 bases between the germline ends. The germline V gene has CDR1 MNHEY and CDR2 SVGAGI. This CDR3 is 15 amino acids long. The CDR3 DNA is TGTGCCAGCAGTTACTCTGGCCGATCCACCGCTGGCTACACCTTC. This translates into CASSYSGRSTAGYTF.

The CDR3 DNA follows: TGCGCCAGCAGTTTAACCTCGGCGGGGAGCTCCTACAATGAGCAGTTCTTC. Translation: CASSLTSAGSSYNEQFF. The rearrangement links TRBV4-1 to TRBJ2-1; a possible D gene is TRBD2 (6 bases). The CDR3 extends over 17 amino acids. V lost 6 bases and J 0 bases, leaving 18 bases between the germline ends. From germline, CDR1 is MGHRA and CDR2 YSYEKL.

The J gene is TRBJ1-5, the V gene TRBV20-1; no clear D gene. The CDR3 totals 14 residues. Germline-derived CDR1 and CDR2 are DFQATT and SNEGSKA (reference sequence). Trimming took off 2 bases at V and 5 bases at J, with 13 bases between the two ends. As DNA, the CDR3 is TGCAGTGCTAGACCGAGCCCGGACCATCAGCCCCAGCATTTT. Translation: CSARPSPDHQPQHF.

This clonotype was detected a few times. This sequence joins TRBV24-1 and TRBJ1-2, with D unclear. This CDR3 contains 12 residues. Germline loops: CDR1 KGHDR, CDR2 SFDVKD. Trimming stripped 5 bases from V and 2 bases from J, with 5 bases between. CDR3 sequence reads: CATSGENYGYTF. CDR3 nucleotides: TGTGCCACCAGTGGGGAAAACTATGGCTACACCTTC.

The CDR3 DNA is TGTGCCAGCAGCCCCTCCCGGACAGGGGGCTATTTTAACTATGGCTACACCTTC. Its protein product is CASSPSRTGGYFNYGYTF. The chain links TRBV7-2 to TRBJ1-2; 11 positions agree with TRBD1. The CDR3 contains 18 residues. The germline CDR1 and CDR2 sequences are SGHTA and FQGNSA. V dropped 5 bases and J dropped 1; count of bases not matched to a gene: 12.

This clonotype was seen a few times. V gene TRBV7-9 combines with J gene TRBJ1-1; 7 nucleotides line up with TRBD1. The CDR3 has 11 amino acids. Trimming cost V 6 bases and J 9 bases; bases outside gene matches: 4. CDR1 is SEHNR, CDR2 FQNEAQ, per germline (reference sequence). CDR3 bases: TGTGCCAGCAGTACAAGGGGGCAAGCTTTCTTT. Its translation: CASSTRGQAFF. Drawing the rest from reference TRBV7-9 and TRBJ1-1, the complete variable domain is DTGVSQNPRHKITKRGQNVTFRCDPISEHNRLYWYRQTLGQGPEFLTYFQNEAQLEKSRLLSDRFSAERPKGSFSTLEIQRTEQGDSAMYLCASSTRGQAFFGQGTRLTVV.

This clonotype was observed a few times. The genes are TRBV6-5 and TRBJ1-2; possibly TRBD1 for D (6 bases). The CDR3 contains 14 residues. V lost 5 bases, J lost 8 bases, and 18 bases lay in between. The germline CDR1 and CDR2 sequences are MNHEY and SVGAGI. The DNA of the CDR3 is TGTGCCAGCAGTCAACAGGGTACAGGGTACGGCTACACCTTC. Translating gives CASSQQGTGYGYTF.

There are a few counts of this clonotype. The V and J genes are TRBV20-1 and TRBJ2-1; TRBD2 is a possible D gene (6 bases). The V gene lost 0 bases and the J gene lost 4 bases, with 19 bases spanning the gap. The germline V gene encodes CDR1 DFQATT and CDR2 SNEGSKA (reference sequence). The CDR3 sequence is 17 residues long. The CDR3 reads CSAREGSGHLAYNEQFF. DNA for the CDR3: TGCAGTGCTAGAGAGGGTAGCGGACATCTAGCGTACAATGAGCAGTTCTTC.

This clonotype has just one count. The rearrangement links TRBV20-1 to TRBJ2-3; maybe TRBD1 (5 bases). V was trimmed by 3 bases and J by 0 bases, leaving 25 bases between them. Germline CDR1 DFQATT, CDR2 SNEGSKA (reference sequence). CDR3 length: 19 amino acids. CDR3 bases: TGCAGTGCTAGGTTTCCGGTAGGGGCTCCCCTTCTTAGCACAGATACGCAGTATTTT. Translating it yields CSARFPVGAPLLSTDTQYF.

A note on this clonotype: The junction does not match germline at one end; this may be a read error. The V call is TRBV10-3, the J call TRBJ2-1; 7 bases align to TRBD2. The CDR3 is made up of 12 amino acids. The V gene's germline CDR1 is ENHRY and CDR2 SYGVKD. The CDR3 reads CTISESGRVEFF. The DNA for the CDR3 is TGTACCATCAGTGAGTCGGGGAGGGTTGAGTTCTTC.

The gene calls are TRBV20-1 and TRBJ2-3; 10 bases line up with TRBD2. With V trimmed by 7 bases and J by 3 bases, 10 bases remained unmatched. There are 15 residues in the CDR3. Per the germline V gene, CDR1 is DFQATT and CDR2 is SNEGSKA (reference sequence). CDR3 nucleotides: TGCAGTGTTAAAGGGGCTAGCGGGGGAACAGATACGCAGTATTTT. Its protein product is CSVKGASGGTDTQYF.

The gene calls are TRBV7-8 and TRBJ2-7; 14 nucleotides line up with TRBD2. Germline CDR1 reads SGHVS; CDR2 reads FQNEAQ. The CDR3 loop spans 18 amino acids. The junction had 11 bases not matched to a gene; V was cut back by 5 bases and J by 2 bases. The CDR3 spells CASSTPGLAGVHAYEQYF. The CDR3 nucleotides are TGTGCCAGCAGCACCCCGGGACTAGCGGGAGTCCACGCCTACGAGCAGTACTTC.

This chain links TRBV3-1 with TRBJ2-3; 8 bases are a match to TRBD2. The CDR3 sequence is 17 residues long. Germline CDR1 LGHDT, CDR2 YNNKEL (reference sequence). V was pared by 0 bases and J by 6 bases, with 11 bases of the junction left unmatched. The CDR3 DNA sequence: TGTGCCAGCAGCCAAGAAGGCGGGGGGTTATTTTCGGATACGCAGTATTTT. This sequence encodes CASSQEGGGLFSDTQYF.

The genes are TRBV5-6 and TRBJ2-7; D perhaps matches TRBD1 (6 bases). The J call may be wrong; the DNA end is better matched by TRBJ2-4. From germline, CDR1 is SGHDT and CDR2 YYEEEE. The CDR3 is 13 residues long. The CDR3 DNA reads TGTGCCAGCAGCCCCGGGGACACTGACATTCAGTACTTC. Amino acids: CASSPGDTDIQYF.

The gene calls are TRBV5-1 and TRBJ2-7; D possibly corresponds to TRBD2 (6 bases). Trimming took 0 bases from V and 1 from J, leaving 11 bases between them. The CDR3 loop spans 15 amino acids. Germline V CDR1 and CDR2: SGHRS, YFSETQ. The CDR3 sequence is CASSLVRDESYEQYF. For the CDR3, the DNA is TGCGCCAGCAGCTTGGTGCGGGACGAGTCCTACGAGCAGTACTTC.

The rearrangement joins TRBV10-3 to TRBJ2-3; D tentatively reads TRBD1 or TRBD2 (5 bases each). V dropped 4 bases and J dropped 4 bases, with 21 bases sitting between them. Per the germline V gene, CDR1 is ENHRY and CDR2 is SYGVKD. The CDR3 is 17 amino acids. The CDR3 DNA reads TGTGCCATCAGTGGACCCATTCCCGGGACGCCGCCAGATACGCAGTATTTT. Amino acids: CAISGPIPGTPPDTQYF.

The chain employs TRBV20-1 and TRBJ2-7; TRBD2 aligns across 14 bases. CDR1 is DFQATT, CDR2 SNEGSKA, per germline (reference sequence). After removal of 2 bases from V and 0 bases from J, the junction contained 6 bases not matched to a gene. The length of the CDR3 is 17 residues. CDR3 sequence reads: CSARRLAGGLGSYEQYF. CDR3 nucleotide sequence: TGCAGTGCTAGAAGACTAGCGGGAGGGCTGGGCTCCTACGAGCAGTACTTC.

The chain recombines TRBV20-1 with TRBJ2-1; D ambiguous. The CDR3 sequence is 13 residues long. V was shortened by 3 bases and J by 1 base, with 7 bases between the two germline ends. The germline V gene has CDR1 DFQATT and CDR2 SNEGSKA (reference sequence). In nucleotides, the CDR3 is TGCAGTGCTAGGAGAATATCCTACAATGAGCAGTTCTTC. Amino acid sequence: CSARRISYNEQFF.

The rearrangement uses TRBV3-1 and TRBJ2-1, with a tentative D call TRBD1 (6 bases). CDR3 size: 18 residues. From germline, CDR1 is LGHDT and CDR2 YNNKEL (reference sequence). V lost 3 bases, J lost 0 bases, and 18 bases lay in between. For the CDR3, the DNA is TGTGCCAGCAGCCACCGCGGTCTCACCAGGGGCTCCTACAATGAGCAGTTCTTC. Its protein product is CASSHRGLTRGSYNEQFF.

Only a few counts were recorded for this clonotype. The CDR3 DNA is TGCAGTGCCCGTGAGGGGACTACCCCAGATACGCAGTATTTT. Encoded protein: CSAREGTTPDTQYF. This chain links TRBV20-1 with TRBJ2-3; TRBD2 matches at 7 bases. Germline V gene sequence: CDR1 DFQATT, CDR2 SNEGSKA (reference sequence). The trim removed 6 bases at V and 4 bases at J, leaving 10 bases unmatched. This CDR3 region has 14 residues.